This section outlines one T cell receptor beta chain sequence together with its context. The data derive from a study of OX40 agonist ivuxolimab in advanced cancers. Study details: Ivuxolimab, which is an agonistic anti-OX40 (CD134) antibody, was administered to the patients. Each patient was given ivuxolimab into a vein every 2 weeks, at 0.01 to 10 mg/kg.

The method was immunoSEQ multiplex PCR; TCRdb's version includes in-frame clones alone and lacks a portion of them. The table has over 55,000 clones, 84% seen once. This CDR3 spans 15 amino acids. Trimming took 3 bases from V and 9 from J, leaving 16 bases between them. CDR1 is SGDLS, CDR2 YYNGEE, per germline. The rearrangement uses TRBV9 and TRBJ1-6; D is possibly TRBD1 (5 bases). The clonotype was recovered from an adult with an advanced solid tumor such as melanoma, head and neck, liver or kidney cancer. Sample: CD4+ or CD8+ T cells sorted from blood, taken in a trial of the OX40 agonist ivuxolimab. CDR3 DNA: TGTGCCAGCAGCGGTGCACAACTGGGGGGTTCACCCCTCCACTTT. This translates into CASSGAQLGGSPLHF.